This entry lists 31 T cell receptor beta chains sequenced from one sample in a study of T cells in narcolepsy. The repertoire was sequenced with immunoSEQ multiplex PCR; TCRdb's copy has only in-frame clones and lacks some. The sample lists about 27,000 clones; more than 75% were seen once. The specimen was CD45RA- memory CD4+ T cells from PBMCs. These receptors were obtained from a human donor with narcolepsy.

This sequence joins TRBV13 and TRBJ2-7, with 7 bases lining up with TRBD2. The germline V gene encodes CDR1 PRHDT and CDR2 FYEKMQ (reference sequence). CDR3 length: 14 amino acids. With V trimmed by 2 bases and J by 0 bases, 1 base remained unmatched. The CDR3 protein is CASSLPGGSYEQYF. The CDR3 DNA reads TGTGCCAGCAGCTTACCGGGGGGCTCCTACGAGCAGTACTTC.

The gene calls are TRBV2 and TRBJ1-1, with D perhaps TRBD1 (5 bases). The germline V and J ends were trimmed by 6 bases and 3 bases, with 23 bases remaining between them. This CDR3 has 17 residues. Germline values: CDR1 SNHLY, CDR2 FYNNEI. CDR3 protein: CASRTVGGVWLDTEAFF. The CDR3 bases are TGTGCCAGCAGAACCGTTGGGGGTGTCTGGTTGGACACTGAAGCTTTCTTT.

This CDR3 is CASSMNQGNVLTF. In DNA form, the CDR3 reads TGTGCCAGTAGTATGAACCAGGGGAACGTCCTGACTTTC. The rearrangement links TRBV19 to TRBJ2-6, with a tentative D call TRBD1 (6 bases). The germline gives CDR1 LNHDA, CDR2 SQIVND (reference sequence). This CDR3 is 13 amino acids long. With 3 bases removed from V and 10 bases from J, the gap between germline ends came to 10 bases.

For this clone: This sample also contains other DNA sequences that code for the same CDR3. The V gene is TRBV11-3, the J gene TRBJ2-5, with D unclear. The germline gives CDR1 SGHNT, CDR2 YENEEA. This CDR3 comprises 15 residues. With 1 base removed from V and 0 bases from J, the gap between germline ends came to 9 bases. CDR3 DNA: TGTGCCAGCAGCTTAGGATCGGAGTACCAAGAGACCCAGTACTTC. Protein: CASSLGSEYQETQYF.

The sample holds a few counts of this clone. The chain couples TRBV4-1 to TRBJ2-1, with D maybe TRBD1 (5 bases). Germline V CDR1 and CDR2: MGHRA, YSYEKL. V was trimmed by 0 bases and J by 7 bases, leaving 13 bases between them. The CDR3 contains 15 residues. The DNA for the CDR3 is TGCGCCAGCAGCCAAGAGGGGCTAACTAATAATGAGCAGTTCTTC. It yields the protein CASSQEGLTNNEQFF.

The chain joins TRBV5-1 to TRBJ1-5; no definite D call. Trimming cost V 0 bases and J 10 bases, with 14 bases left between them. This CDR3 has 14 residues. Germline CDR1 reads SGHRS; CDR2 reads YFSETQ. The CDR3 loop is CASSLGGGREPQHF. DNA for the CDR3: TGCGCCAGCAGCTTGGGCGGTGGCCGCGAACCCCAGCATTTT.

The J gene is TRBJ1-1, the V gene TRBV5-1, with 10 bases lining up with TRBD1. Germline V gene data show CDR1 as SGHRS and CDR2 as YFSETQ. The CDR3 covers 16 residues. V shed 0 bases and J 2 bases; nucleotides not matched to a gene: 4. In DNA form, the CDR3 reads TGCGCCAGCAGCTTGGGAAGACAGGGGGCCAACACTGAAGCTTTCTTT. It yields the protein CASSLGRQGANTEAFF.

The J gene is TRBJ1-2, the V gene TRBV5-1, with 7 bases aligning to TRBD1. After removal of 3 bases from V and 8 bases from J, the junction contained 13 bases not matched to a gene. The CDR3 contains 15 residues. Looked up from germline, CDR1 is SGHRS and CDR2 is YFSETQ. The CDR3 loop reads CASSSRGQPERGYTF. The CDR3 nucleotides read TGCGCCAGCAGCTCCAGGGGACAGCCTGAGCGGGGCTACACCTTC.

The chain employs TRBV6-1 and TRBJ1-1; perhaps TRBD1 as D (6 bases). Germline CDR1 and CDR2: MNHNS and SASEGT. This CDR3 is 15 amino acids long. V lost 5 bases and J lost 1, with 14 bases in between. The CDR3 reads CASSPPGHRNTEAFF. The CDR3 DNA reads as TGTGCCAGCAGTCCCCCGGGACATAGGAACACTGAAGCTTTCTTT.

This clone is a singleton in its sample. The J gene is TRBJ1-2, the V gene TRBV7-8; TRBD1 matches 7 bases. The V segment lost 0 bases and the J segment 4 bases; nucleotides outside the gene matches: 8. CDR3 length equals 16 residues. The germline CDR1 and CDR2 sequences are SGHVS and FQNEAQ. The CDR3 nucleotides read TGTGCCAGCAGCTTAGCGCAGGGAGGGGGCGGCTATGGCTACACCTTC. This sequence encodes CASSLAQGGGGYGYTF.

For the CDR3, the DNA is TGTGCCAGAAGCTTCTCCGGGACTAGCGGGGGAAATAGCACAGATACGCAGTATTTT. Protein product: CARSFSGTSGGNSTDTQYF. The chain joins TRBV5-3 to TRBJ2-3, with 14 nucleotides matching TRBD2. TRBV5-3 is an ORF; its function is uncertain. V gave up 2 bases and J gave up 0 bases; unmatched junction bases: 8. This CDR3 is built from 19 residues.

Only a few counts were recorded for this clone. The chain couples TRBV7-3 to TRBJ1-1; maybe TRBD1 (6 bases). The germline CDR1 and CDR2 sequences are SGHTA and FQGTGA. V dropped 5 bases and J dropped 1 base, with 11 bases sitting between them. The CDR3 is 14 amino acids. Here the CDR3 DNA reads TGTGCCAGCAGCATAGGGGGTGCGAACACTGAAGCTTTCTTT. Amino acid sequence: CASSIGGANTEAFF. Using reference TRBV7-3 and TRBJ1-1 for the parts outside the CDR3, the full variable domain is GAGVSQTPSNKVTEKGKYVELRCDPISGHTALYWYRQSLGQGPEFLIYFQGTGAADDSGLPNDRFFAVRPEGSVSTLKIQRTERGDSAVYLCASSIGGANTEAFFGQGTRLTVV.

The chain links TRBV12-1 to TRBJ1-5; the DNA was not used to check the table's D call, TRBD1. TRBV12-1 is listed as a pseudogene. The CDR3 runs 15 residues. CDR3 amino acids: CASSFDQGIVQPQHF. The CDR3, as DNA: TGTGCCAGCAGCTTTGATCAGGGGATCGTTCAGCCCCAGCATTTT.

The count of this clone is one. V gene TRBV4-1 combines with J gene TRBJ1-3; D is perhaps TRBD1 (5 bases). V was clipped by 5 bases and J by 4 bases, with 21 bases between them. The germline V gene encodes CDR1 MGHRA and CDR2 YSYEKL. CDR3 length: 17 amino acids. Written as DNA, the CDR3 is TGCGCCAGCAGCTACCTTAGGGACCATGGGGCCGGAAACACCATATATTTT. This sequence encodes CASSYLRDHGAGNTIYF.

This sequence joins TRBV6-4 and TRBJ2-7; D unresolved. Trimming cost V 3 bases and J 1 base, with 16 bases left between them. This CDR3 is 16 amino acids long. Germline V gives CDR1 MRHNA, CDR2 SNTAGT. The CDR3 here is CASSDHGWGRSYEQYF. CDR3 DNA sequence: TGTGCCAGCAGTGATCACGGGTGGGGAAGGTCCTACGAGCAGTACTTC.

The chain employs TRBV6-5 and TRBJ1-3, with D perhaps matching TRBD1 (5 bases). The CDR3 length is 16 residues. Trimming cost V 0 bases and J 3 bases, with 12 bases left between them. Germline CDR1 MNHEY, CDR2 SVGAGI. CDR3 region: CASSYSQGRLGNTIYF. In DNA, the CDR3 is TGTGCCAGCAGTTACTCTCAGGGACGACTTGGAAACACCATATATTTT.

V and J are TRBV5-1 and TRBJ2-1; TRBD1 aligns across 9 bases. CDR1 and CDR2 from the germline V gene are SGHRS and YFSETQ. The J segment lost 6 bases and the V segment lost 0 bases, leaving 10 bases of the junction unmatched. This CDR3 is built from 17 residues. CDR3 DNA: TGCGCCAGCAGCTTGGAGAAAAGGACAGGGGTTATCAATGAGCAGTTCTTC. Translated, it gives CASSLEKRTGVINEQFF.

The chain links TRBV7-6 to TRBJ1-1; 8 nucleotides align to TRBD1. Trimming at V came to 7 bases and at J to 6 bases, leaving 13 bases not matched to a gene. The CDR3 spans 15 residues. The germline gives CDR1 SGHVS, CDR2 FNYEAQ. CDR3 nucleotides: TGTGCCAGCAAAATGACAGGGGTGGAATCCTCTGAAGCTTTCTTT. Translation gives CASKMTGVESSEAFF.

This clone was picked up a small number of times. The chain is built from TRBV6-6 and TRBJ1-6; tentative D call: TRBD1 (6 bases). Germline CDR1 is MNHNY and CDR2 is SVGAGI (reference sequence). Trimming shortened V by 6 bases and J by 9 bases, and 15 bases separated the two germline ends. This CDR3 region has 14 residues. Written as DNA, the CDR3 is TGTGCCAGCAGCAAGGACAGCTGGAGTTCACCCCTCCACTTT. Translation gives CASSKDSWSSPLHF.

The gene calls are TRBV7-2 and TRBJ1-2; D perhaps matches TRBD1 (5 bases). Germline CDR1 reads SGHTA; CDR2 reads FQGNSA. The germline V and J ends were trimmed by 1 base and 7 bases, with 19 bases remaining between them. This CDR3 is 16 amino acids long. The DNA of the CDR3 is TGTGCCAGCAGCTTAGGGGCCACGAGCAGGGCGAGTGGCTACACCTTC. It is translated as CASSLGATSRASGYTF.

The chain couples TRBV4-2 to TRBJ2-7, with 7 nucleotides matching TRBD2. CDR1 is LGHNA, CDR2 YNFKEQ, per germline. The CDR3 has 14 amino acids. The trim removed 0 bases at V and 5 bases at J, leaving 4 bases unmatched. The DNA of the CDR3 is TGTGCCAGCAGCCAAGAAACGGGGGGACACGAGCAGTACTTC. Its protein is CASSQETGGHEQYF.

The chain links TRBV18 to TRBJ2-3; tentatively, D is TRBD1 (6 bases). V lost 6 bases and J lost 7, with 17 bases in between. Germline V gives CDR1 KGHSH, CDR2 LQKENI. This CDR3 is 14 amino acids long. CDR3 coding DNA: TGTGCCAGCTCCCCGGACAGTATCAGTTATACGCAGTATTTT. It is translated as CASSPDSISYTQYF.

In this sample, this clone turned up once. V gene TRBV30 combines with J gene TRBJ1-3; TRBD1 matches at 8 bases. The CDR3 is 14 amino acids. CDR1 is GTSNPN and CDR2 is SVGIG in the germline V gene (reference sequence). V shed 4 bases, J shed 4 bases, and the junction held 6 bases outside the gene matches. In DNA form, the CDR3 reads TGTGCCTGGACCCCGACAGGGGTGGGAAACACCATATATTTT. It yields the protein CAWTPTGVGNTIYF.

This sequence joins TRBV7-2 and TRBJ2-2; maybe TRBD2 (5 bases). The V gene lost 5 bases and the J gene lost 5 bases, with 27 bases spanning the gap. The CDR3 is made up of 19 amino acids. Germline V gene sequence: CDR1 SGHTA, CDR2 FQGNSA. CDR3 sequence (DNA): TGTGCCAGCAGCCCCGATCCTACTAGACCCGAGCCTCGGACCGGGGAGCTGTTTTTT. Its translation is CASSPDPTRPEPRTGELFF.

The chain uses TRBV11-2 and TRBJ2-1, with 13 bases fitting TRBD2. Per the germline V gene, CDR1 is SGHAT and CDR2 is FQNNGV. Trimming removed 4 bases from V and 4 bases from J; junction bases left unmatched: 4. The CDR3 spans 16 residues. This CDR3 is CASSSTSGGQYNEQFF. The CDR3 region has the DNA TGTGCCAGCAGCTCGACTAGCGGGGGGCAGTACAATGAGCAGTTCTTC.

The chain is built from TRBV4-1 and TRBJ1-5; D ambiguous. The CDR3 has 15 residues. CDR1 is MGHRA, CDR2 YSYEKL, per germline. V was clipped by 2 bases and J by 2 bases, with 10 bases between them. The CDR3 DNA follows: TGCGCCAGCAGCCAACGGACCATTGGCAATCAGCCCCAGCATTTT. It codes for CASSQRTIGNQPQHF.

The V call is TRBV4-2, the J call TRBJ2-1, with TRBD2 matching 7 bases. The V gene's germline CDR1 is LGHNA and CDR2 YNFKEQ. The V and J ends lost 0 bases and 5 bases, in that order; junction bases with no gene match: 1. This CDR3 region has 14 residues. For the CDR3, the DNA is TGTGCCAGCAGCCAAGACCTAGCGGACAATGAGCAGTTCTTC. Translated, it gives CASSQDLADNEQFF.

This chain links TRBV5-5 with TRBJ2-7; unclear D gene. Trimming left V 0 bases short and J 3 bases short, with 7 bases between. Germline values: CDR1 SGHKS, CDR2 YYEKEE (reference sequence). This CDR3 has 13 residues. CDR3 DNA: TGTGCCAGCAGCTTGGTGGCTTACTACGAGCAGTACTTC. Translating it yields CASSLVAYYEQYF. The whole variable domain, filled in from reference TRBV5-5 and TRBJ2-7, reads DAGVTQSPTHLIKTRGQQVTLRCSPISGHKSVSWYQQVLGQGPQFIFQYYEKEERGRGNFPDRFSARQFPNYSSELNVNALLLGDSALYLCASSLVAYYEQYFGPGTRLTVT.

J is TRBJ2-7 and V is TRBV5-1, with TRBD2 matching 10 bases. This CDR3 is built from 13 residues. Germline V CDR1 and CDR2: SGHRS, YFSETQ. V lost 2 bases, J lost 6 bases, and 2 bases stayed unmatched. CDR3 residues: CASSLAGGPEQYF. The CDR3 DNA reads TGCGCCAGCAGCTTAGCGGGGGGGCCCGAGCAGTACTTC.

The chain joins TRBV19 to TRBJ1-5; weak D call: TRBD1 (6 bases). The CDR3 totals 15 residues. Trimming removed 6 bases at V and 4 bases at J, with 16 bases between. Germline V CDR1 and CDR2: LNHDA, SQIVND (reference sequence). DNA of the CDR3: TGTGCCAGTAGCCCCCAGACAGGAGGTAATCAGCCCCAGCATTTT. As protein: CASSPQTGGNQPQHF.

On this clone itself: One end of the junction is discordant with germline, which a read error may explain. The chain joins TRBV6-5 to TRBJ2-7; D is ambiguous. There are 15 residues in the CDR3. Per germline, CDR1 MNHEY and CDR2 SVGAGI. In DNA form, the CDR3 reads TGTGCCAGCAGTGACTCTCGGCAGGACTCCTACGAGCAGTACTTC. It specifies CASSDSRQDSYEQYF.